The 10 T cell receptor beta chains given below trace back to one sample, sequenced in a study of identical twins. Via MiXCR, TCRdb re-called the 5' RACE reads, giving one row per CDR3 protein. The sample has some 240,000 distinct CDR3 sequences, around 8.8% seen once. The same specimen was also included in a second study, on yellow fever vaccine responses in identical twins.

The sample comprised CD8+ T cells sorted from blood. These receptor sequences come from a woman under 30 in good health.

This chain links TRBV5-1 with TRBJ2-1, with 8 bases fitting TRBD2. Per germline, CDR1 SGHRS and CDR2 YFSETQ. The V segment lost 5 bases and the J segment 8 bases; nucleotides outside the gene matches: 6. The CDR3 covers 13 residues. The CDR3 DNA sequence: TGCGCCAGCAGACTAGCGGAGATATATGAGCAGTTCTTC. Its protein is CASRLAEIYEQFF.

A few counts support this clonotype. J is TRBJ2-1 and V is TRBV4-1; D unclear. V lost 4 bases and J lost 4, with 14 bases in between. Germline CDR1 is MGHRA and CDR2 is YSYEKL. This CDR3 has 15 amino acids. CDR3 nucleotides: TGCGCCAGCAGCCCCATCGGGCAGGCTTACAATGAGCAGTTCTTC. Protein product: CASSPIGQAYNEQFF.

There are a few counts of this clonotype. V and J are TRBV9 and TRBJ2-3, with D perhaps matching TRBD2 (5 bases). V lost 2 bases, J lost 2 bases, and 12 bases lay in between. Germline assignment: CDR1 SGDLS and CDR2 YYNGEE. The CDR3 is made up of 15 amino acids. Here the CDR3 DNA reads TGTGCCAGCAGCGTCGGGGTCCCATCCACAGATACGCAGTATTTT. Amino acid sequence: CASSVGVPSTDTQYF. Complete variable domain (other parts from reference TRBV9 and TRBJ2-3): DSGVTQTPKHLITATGQRVTLRCSPRSGDLSVYWYQQSLDQGLQFLIQYYNGEERAKGNILERFSAQQFPDLHSELNLSSLELGDSALYFCASSVGVPSTDTQYFGPGTRLTVL.

This clonotype has only a few counts. The V gene is TRBV27, the J gene TRBJ2-7; TRBD1 is a possible D gene (5 bases). CDR1 is MNHEY, CDR2 SMNVEV, per germline (reference sequence). The CDR3 has 15 residues. The germline V and J ends were trimmed by 0 bases and 6 bases, with 15 bases remaining between them. CDR3: CASSLSPDSASEQYF. The CDR3, as DNA: TGTGCCAGCAGTTTATCCCCCGACAGCGCCAGCGAGCAGTACTTC.

The chain joins TRBV7-2 to TRBJ2-7; D uncertain. The germline CDR1 and CDR2 sequences are SGHTA and FQGNSA. This CDR3 is 12 amino acids long. Trimming left V 2 bases short and J 2 bases short, with 4 bases between. The CDR3 DNA is TGTGCCAGCAGCTTACCAGCCTACGAGCAGTACTTC. Amino acid sequence: CASSLPAYEQYF. Full variable domain (missing parts from reference TRBV7-2 and TRBJ2-7): GAGVSQSPSNKVTEKGKDVELRCDPISGHTALYWYRQSLGQGLEFLIYFQGNSAPDKSGLPSDRFSAERTGGSVSTLTIQRTQQEDSAVYLCASSLPAYEQYFGPGTRLTVT.

V usage is TRBV10-3 and J usage is TRBJ2-1; 11 bases map to TRBD2. After removal of 10 bases from V and 8 bases from J, the junction contained 4 bases not matched to a gene. Looked up from germline, CDR1 is ENHRY and CDR2 is SYGVKD. CDR3 length equals 12 residues. CDR3 coding DNA: TGTGCCACTTTGACTAGCGGGGATGAGCAGTTCTTC. Translation: CATLTSGDEQFF.

This clonotype was counted between two and nine times. CDR3 sequence reads: CASSLRRLAGGTTGELFF. The CDR3 DNA reads as TGTGCCAGCAGCTTACGTCGATTGGCGGGAGGAACCACCGGGGAGCTGTTTTTT. This rearrangement joins TRBV11-2 to TRBJ2-2, with 8 bases aligning to TRBD2. Germline V lookup: CDR1 SGHAT, CDR2 FQNNGV. CDR3 size: 18 residues. The V gene end was trimmed by 2 bases and the J gene end by 4 bases; junction bases not matched to a gene: 12.

This clonotype was observed a few times. The chain uses TRBV7-9 and TRBJ1-2, with D unresolved. The CDR3 is 15 amino acids. Trimming left V 2 bases short and J 2 bases short, with 12 bases between. Germline CDR1 is SEHNR and CDR2 is FQNEAQ (reference sequence). The CDR3 protein is CASSLSPDTNYGYTF. The CDR3 DNA follows: TGTGCCAGCAGCTTAAGCCCAGATACCAACTATGGCTACACCTTC.

This clonotype was detected only a few times. The V gene is TRBV7-6, the J gene TRBJ1-4; D is uncertain. The germline V and J ends were trimmed by 8 bases and 7 bases, with 11 bases remaining between them. Germline CDR1 SGHVS, CDR2 FNYEAQ. This CDR3 region has 12 residues. The CDR3 region has the DNA TGTGCCAGCCAAAACGAGGGTGAAAAACTGTTTTTT. Translation gives CASQNEGEKLFF.

Many counts were recorded for this clonotype. V is TRBV12-3 or TRBV12-4 and J is TRBJ2-7; D perhaps matches TRBD1 (6 bases). Deletions cut 8 bases from V and 1 base from J, with 15 bases between. The CDR3 is made up of 14 amino acids. The DNA for the CDR3 is TGTGCCAGCGGGGACATGACAGTATCCTACGAGCAGTACTTC. This translates into CASGDMTVSYEQYF.